This T cell receptor beta chain was obtained from a study of Graves' ophthalmopathy and Graves' hyperthyroidism. This clonotype was seen ten or more times. A much larger clone is a single base away; this may be a read error. In germline, CDR1 is MDHEN, CDR2 SYDVKM. CDR3 size: 11 residues. Amplification of the TCR beta CDR3 regions used RNA transcripts (as template). Second-round multiplex PCR came after first-round RT-PCR with HTBI primers. TCRdb reanalysed the multiplex PCR reads using MiXCR and keeps one entry per CDR3 protein. Here the sample spans about 400,000 distinct CDR3 sequences, around 16% being singletons.

Sequenced sample: peripheral blood. The TCR comes from a young woman with Graves' ophthalmopathy. The chain recombines TRBV28 with TRBJ1-1; unclear D gene. CDR3 amino acids: CASSVTTQASF. DNA for the CDR3: TGTGCCAGCTCGGTCACGACTCAAGCTTCCTTT.